This is a list of T cell receptor beta chains from one sample in a study of CD8 T cell repertoires and HIV-1 epitope variants. For these receptors, no antigen is known. Generated by immunoSEQ multiplex PCR, the TCRdb table keeps only in-frame clones and is missing some. The sample lists about 1,100 clones; roughly 68% were seen once. Sequencing used cultured CD8+ T cells derived from PBMCs. The source of these receptors is a male donor with HIV. CDR3s include the opening cysteine and the closing phenylalanine or tryptophan. The D gene is left open where the match is weak. Only part of the rows carry a size: once, few, many, or a class if the clone is expanded.

abundance: once
d_gene: NA
len: 14
v_gene: TRBV7-8
j_gene: TRBJ2-7
CDR3nt: TGTGCCAGCAGACTTACAGGGAGCTCCTACGAGCAGTACTTC
CDR3aa: CASRLTGSSYEQYF

abundance: NA
d_gene: NA
len: 13
v_gene: TRBV19
j_gene: TRBJ1-5
CDR3nt: TGTGCCAGTAGTATAGTTCCGGAGGGGCCCCAGCATTTT
CDR3aa: CASSIVPEGPQHF

abundance: NA
d_gene: TRBD1
len: 16
v_gene: TRBV28
j_gene: TRBJ1-5
CDR3nt: TGTGCCAGCAGTAACTGGGACAGGGGCGACAATCAGCCCCAGCATTTT
CDR3aa: CASSNWDRGDNQPQHF

abundance: NA
d_gene: TRBD2
len: 13
v_gene: TRBV13
j_gene: TRBJ2-2
CDR3nt: TGTGCCAGCGGGAGGGCGAACACCGGGGAGCTGTTTTTT
CDR3aa: CASGRANTGELFF

abundance: NA
d_gene: TRBD1
len: 15
v_gene: TRBV28
j_gene: TRBJ1-1
CDR3nt: TGTGCCAGCAGTCCGATAGGACAGGGGGACACTGAAGCTTTCTTT
CDR3aa: CASSPIGQGDTEAFF

abundance: NA
d_gene: TRBD1
len: 16
v_gene: TRBV5-6
j_gene: TRBJ2-7
CDR3nt: TGTGCCAGCAGCTGGCAGTCGACCAGGGGGCTATACGAGCAGTACTTC
CDR3aa: CASSWQSTRGLYEQYF

abundance: NA
d_gene: NA
len: 12
v_gene: TRBV19
j_gene: TRBJ2-7
CDR3nt: TGTGCCAGTACCTCAGACCAGGGGGAGCAGTACTTC
CDR3aa: CASTSDQGEQYF

abundance: NA
d_gene: NA
len: 14
v_gene: TRBV5-8
j_gene: TRBJ2-1
CDR3nt: TGTGCCAGCAGCTTCGGGCAGGGCCTTGGGGAGCAGTTCTTC
CDR3aa: CASSFGQGLGEQFF

abundance: NA
d_gene: NA
len: 12
v_gene: TRBV7-9
j_gene: TRBJ2-1
CDR3nt: TGTGCCAGCAGCCGCTCGGGGTTTGAGCAGTTCTTC
CDR3aa: CASSRSGFEQFF

abundance: NA
d_gene: NA
len: 15
v_gene: TRBV6-6
j_gene: TRBJ1-5
CDR3nt: TGTGCCAGCAGTGCCGGGACATCCTTAACTCAGCCCCAGCATTTT
CDR3aa: CASSAGTSLTQPQHF

abundance: NA
d_gene: NA
len: 14
v_gene: TRBV28
j_gene: TRBJ2-3
CDR3nt: TGTGCCACCTCCCAGGGGAGGGTAACAGATACGCAGTATTTT
CDR3aa: CATSQGRVTDTQYF

abundance: NA
d_gene: NA
len: 15
v_gene: TRBV28
j_gene: TRBJ2-1
CDR3nt: TGTGCCAGCGGCGGGACATCCGGGGGTTACAATGAGCAGTTCTTC
CDR3aa: CASGGTSGGYNEQFF

abundance: NA
d_gene: TRBD1
len: 15
v_gene: TRBV13
j_gene: TRBJ2-3
CDR3nt: TGTGCCAGCAGCGAGGGACAGGGGGCCGGAGATACGCAGTATTTT
CDR3aa: CASSEGQGAGDTQYF

abundance: NA
d_gene: NA
len: 13
v_gene: TRBV28
j_gene: TRBJ2-7
CDR3nt: TGTGCCAGCAGTTCCCGCCGGCAGCCCGAGCAGTACTTC
CDR3aa: CASSSRRQPEQYF

abundance: NA
d_gene: NA
len: 17
v_gene: TRBV4-3
j_gene: TRBJ2-1
CDR3nt: TGCGCCAGCAGCCAAGCCCCCCTACCACTAGATCTAGATGAGCAGTTCTTC
CDR3aa: CASSQAPLPLDLDEQFF

abundance: NA
d_gene: NA
len: 15
v_gene: TRBV4-1
j_gene: TRBJ1-1
CDR3nt: TGCGCCAGCAGCCAAGGGTGGGGGATGAACACTGAAGCTTTCTTT
CDR3aa: CASSQGWGMNTEAFF

abundance: few
d_gene: NA
len: 15
v_gene: TRBV7-2
j_gene: TRBJ2-7
CDR3nt: TGTGCCAGCAGCTTAGGGACATTGAGCTCCTACGAGCAGTACTTC
CDR3aa: CASSLGTLSSYEQYF

abundance: NA
d_gene: TRBD2
len: 21
v_gene: TRBV4-2
j_gene: TRBJ2-3
CDR3nt: TGTGCCAGCAGCCAAGATGAGGGACTAGCGGGAGGGCCGTTGGTCACAGATACGCAGTATTTT
CDR3aa: CASSQDEGLAGGPLVTDTQYF

abundance: once
d_gene: NA
len: 14
v_gene: TRBV5-4
j_gene: TRBJ2-5
CDR3nt: TGTGCCAGCAGTTTAGACTGGGATCAAGAGACCCAGTACTTC
CDR3aa: CASSLDWDQETQYF

abundance: NA
d_gene: NA
len: 13
v_gene: TRBV9
j_gene: TRBJ1-5
CDR3nt: TGTGCCAGCAGCCCTCGGGTGGATCAGCCCCAGCATTTT
CDR3aa: CASSPRVDQPQHF

abundance: NA
d_gene: TRBD2
len: 14
v_gene: TRBV28
j_gene: TRBJ2-7
CDR3nt: TGTGCCAGCACTCCCGGACTAGCGACCTACGAGCAGTACTTC
CDR3aa: CASTPGLATYEQYF

abundance: NA
d_gene: NA
len: 14
v_gene: TRBV2
j_gene: TRBJ2-3
CDR3nt: TGTGCCAGCAGTCGAGAGGATAGCACAGATACGCAGTATTTT
CDR3aa: CASSREDSTDTQYF

abundance: few
d_gene: NA
len: 12
v_gene: TRBV10-3
j_gene: TRBJ1-5
CDR3nt: TGTGCCATCAGTGAGCAGAACCAGCCCCAGCATTTT
CDR3aa: CAISEQNQPQHF

abundance: once
d_gene: TRBD2
len: 14
v_gene: TRBV19
j_gene: TRBJ2-1
CDR3nt: TGTGCCAGTGCAGCGGGGGTTATATACAATGAGCAGTTCTTC
CDR3aa: CASAAGVIYNEQFF

abundance: few
d_gene: NA
len: 17
v_gene: TRBV4-1
j_gene: TRBJ2-7
CDR3nt: TGCGCCAGCAGCCAAGAATTGGGCCAGGGCGTACCCTACGAGCAGTACTTC
CDR3aa: CASSQELGQGVPYEQYF

abundance: NA
d_gene: NA
len: 12
v_gene: TRBV5-1
j_gene: TRBJ1-1
CDR3nt: TGCGCCAGCAGCCCCGTAGAAGGGGGAGCTTTCTTT
CDR3aa: CASSPVEGGAFF

abundance: NA
d_gene: TRBD2
len: 14
v_gene: TRBV9
j_gene: TRBJ2-1
CDR3nt: TGTGCCAGCAGCGCCGGAGCGGGGTGGAATGAGCAGTTCTTC
CDR3aa: CASSAGAGWNEQFF

abundance: NA
d_gene: TRBD1
len: 15
v_gene: TRBV29-1
j_gene: TRBJ1-4
CDR3nt: TGCAGCGCCGCAGGGGGCACAGCAGGGAATGAAAAACTGTTTTTT
CDR3aa: CSAAGGTAGNEKLFF

abundance: NA
d_gene: NA
len: 15
v_gene: TRBV28
j_gene: TRBJ1-5
CDR3nt: TGTGCCAGCAGTTTATGGGGGGCGGATAATCAGCCCCAGCATTTT
CDR3aa: CASSLWGADNQPQHF

abundance: NA
d_gene: NA
len: 13
v_gene: TRBV7-9
j_gene: TRBJ1-4
CDR3nt: TGTGCCAGCAGCTTACAGGAGGGGGAAAAACTGTTTTTT
CDR3aa: CASSLQEGEKLFF

abundance: NA
d_gene: NA
len: 15
v_gene: TRBV18
j_gene: TRBJ1-5
CDR3nt: TGTGCCAGCTCACAGGCGTGGGGAGGCAATCAGCCCCAGCATTTT
CDR3aa: CASSQAWGGNQPQHF

abundance: once
d_gene: NA
len: 13
v_gene: TRBV2
j_gene: TRBJ2-3
CDR3nt: TGTGCCAGCATCCAAAGGCACACAGATACGCAGTATTTT
CDR3aa: CASIQRHTDTQYF

abundance: NA
d_gene: TRBD1
len: 11
v_gene: TRBV19
j_gene: TRBJ2-5
CDR3nt: TGTGCCAGTCAGGGGGAAGAGACCCAGTACTTC
CDR3aa: CASQGEETQYF

abundance: NA
d_gene: TRBD2
len: 15
v_gene: TRBV6-1
j_gene: TRBJ2-3
CDR3nt: TGTGCCAGCCCGAGCGGGGAGGCCTACACAGATACGCAGTATTTT
CDR3aa: CASPSGEAYTDTQYF

abundance: few
d_gene: NA
len: 14
v_gene: TRBV7-2
j_gene: TRBJ1-2
CDR3nt: TGTGCCAGCAGCTTACAGGTGCCAGGGGAAGGCTACACCTTC
CDR3aa: CASSLQVPGEGYTF

abundance: NA
d_gene: TRBD2
len: 17
v_gene: TRBV7-9
j_gene: TRBJ2-1
CDR3nt: TGTGCCAGCAGCGGAGATGCGGGAGGTTACTCCTACAATGAGCAGTTCTTC
CDR3aa: CASSGDAGGYSYNEQFF

abundance: NA
d_gene: NA
len: 15
v_gene: TRBV7-9
j_gene: TRBJ2-4
CDR3nt: TGTGCCAGCAGCCAAGGGGGAGGGCCTCTAAACATTCAGTACTTC
CDR3aa: CASSQGGGPLNIQYF

abundance: NA
d_gene: NA
len: 16
v_gene: TRBV6-6
j_gene: TRBJ2-1
CDR3nt: TGTGCCAGCAGTTACTCGACCAGCCTCTCCTACAATGAGCAGTTCTTC
CDR3aa: CASSYSTSLSYNEQFF

abundance: NA
d_gene: NA
len: 16
v_gene: TRBV19
j_gene: TRBJ2-7
CDR3nt: TGTGCCAGCCCCTGGGGGGAACACAGGGATCCCTACGAGCAGTACTTC
CDR3aa: CASPWGEHRDPYEQYF

abundance: NA
d_gene: TRBD1
len: 14
v_gene: TRBV7-9
j_gene: TRBJ2-1
CDR3nt: TGTGCCAGCAGGGTGGACAGGGGGCTTGATGAGCAGTTCTTC
CDR3aa: CASRVDRGLDEQFF

abundance: NA
d_gene: NA
len: 15
v_gene: TRBV19
j_gene: TRBJ1-2
CDR3nt: TGTGCCAGTAGTCCCGGACCAACCGCTAACTATGGCTACACCTTC
CDR3aa: CASSPGPTANYGYTF

abundance: NA
d_gene: NA
len: 13
v_gene: TRBV6-4
j_gene: TRBJ1-6
CDR3nt: TGTGCCAGCAGTGACGGAGATAATTCACCCCTCCACTTT
CDR3aa: CASSDGDNSPLHF

abundance: once
d_gene: TRBD2
len: 14
v_gene: TRBV30
j_gene: TRBJ2-1
CDR3nt: TGTGCCTGGGAGCACCCGGGGGGGCCGGGTGAGCAGTTCTTC
CDR3aa: CAWEHPGGPGEQFF

abundance: NA
d_gene: NA
len: 14
v_gene: TRBV7-2
j_gene: TRBJ2-7
CDR3nt: TGTGCCAGCAGCTTAGAATTAGGGCAGTACGAGCAGTACTTC
CDR3aa: CASSLELGQYEQYF

abundance: once
d_gene: NA
len: 14
v_gene: TRBV15
j_gene: TRBJ1-5
CDR3nt: TGTGCCACCAATCCTGGGGATAGCAATCAGCCCCAGCATTTT
CDR3aa: CATNPGDSNQPQHF

abundance: NA
d_gene: TRBD1
len: 14
v_gene: TRBV5-4
j_gene: TRBJ1-6
CDR3nt: TGTGCCAGCAGCTTGGGGAGGGGGCTAACACCCCTCCACTTT
CDR3aa: CASSLGRGLTPLHF

abundance: NA
d_gene: NA
len: 13
v_gene: TRBV28
j_gene: TRBJ1-1
CDR3nt: TGTGCCAGCAGTTCTTCTATGAACACTGAAGCTTTCTTT
CDR3aa: CASSSSMNTEAFF

abundance: NA
d_gene: TRBD1
len: 14
v_gene: TRBV19
j_gene: TRBJ2-7
CDR3nt: TGTGCCAGTAGTATCACGGGACAGGCGTACGAGCAGTACTTC
CDR3aa: CASSITGQAYEQYF

abundance: NA
d_gene: NA
len: 15
v_gene: TRBV9
j_gene: TRBJ1-4
CDR3nt: TGTGCCAGCAGCGTAGGAGGTGCAACTAATGAAAAACTGTTTTTT
CDR3aa: CASSVGGATNEKLFF

abundance: once
d_gene: NA
len: 15
v_gene: TRBV7-3
j_gene: TRBJ2-1
CDR3nt: TGTGCCAGCAGTTGGAGACAGAGCTCCTACAATGAGCAGTTCTTC
CDR3aa: CASSWRQSSYNEQFF

abundance: NA
d_gene: NA
len: 16
v_gene: TRBV5-1
j_gene: TRBJ2-1
CDR3nt: TGCGCCAGCAGCCCCCGGGACTCTTTAACCTACAATGAGCAGTTCTTC
CDR3aa: CASSPRDSLTYNEQFF

abundance: NA
d_gene: NA
len: 20
v_gene: TRBV7-6
j_gene: TRBJ2-1
CDR3nt: TGTGCCAGCAGCTTAAGTGGGGGCCTAGCGGACCTAAGCTCCTACAATGAGCAGTTCTTC
CDR3aa: CASSLSGGLADLSSYNEQFF

abundance: NA
d_gene: NA
len: 15
v_gene: TRBV6-5
j_gene: TRBJ2-1
CDR3nt: TGTGCCAGCAGTTACGGGGGCAGGGGTTATGATGAGCAGTTCTTC
CDR3aa: CASSYGGRGYDEQFF

abundance: NA
d_gene: TRBD2
len: 12
v_gene: TRBV28
j_gene: TRBJ2-1
CDR3nt: TGTGCCAGCGGGGGGGACTACAATGAGCAGTTCTTC
CDR3aa: CASGGDYNEQFF